This entry lists 32 T cell receptor beta chains sequenced from one sample in a study of control samples from healthy donors and cancer patients. Some clones are missing from TCRdb's copy, which holds only in-frame ones; the method was immunoSEQ multiplex PCR. The sample includes approximately 66,000 clones, roughly 90% of them seen just once. Input material: PBMCs. Receptors originate from a man aged 60-69 years with colorectal cancer.

CDR3 in amino acids: CATSEAPRLAYEQYF. CDR3 coding DNA: TGTGCCACCAGTGAAGCTCCACGCCTGGCCTACGAGCAGTACTTC. This sequence joins TRBV24-1 and TRBJ2-7, with D hard to call. Deletions cut 4 bases from V and 2 bases from J, with 14 bases between. In germline, CDR1 is KGHDR, CDR2 SFDVKD. The CDR3 runs to 15 residues.

This clone was detected a few times. The V call is TRBV28, the J call TRBJ1-5, with D hard to call. Germline V gene sequence: CDR1 MDHEN, CDR2 SYDVKM. The V end was cut by 3 bases, the J end by 3 bases, with 12 bases between. CDR3 length equals 15 residues. DNA for the CDR3: TGTGCCAGCAGTTTTGGGGATAGACCCAATCAGCCCCAGCATTTT. This translates into CASSFGDRPNQPQHF.

V is TRBV12-3 or TRBV12-4 and J is TRBJ2-7; tentatively, D is TRBD2 (5 bases). V lost 2 bases and J lost 4, with 6 bases in between. The CDR3 extends over 12 amino acids. The CDR3 loop is CASSLRGYEQYF. CDR3 DNA: TGTGCCAGCAGTTTACGGGGATACGAGCAGTACTTC.

The rearrangement joins TRBV6-2 or TRBV6-3 to TRBJ2-7; weak D call: TRBD1 (7 bases). The CDR3 has 15 residues. V was pared by 1 base and J by 1 base, with 11 bases between. From germline, CDR1 is MNHEY and CDR2 SVGEGT. The CDR3 sequence is CASSYFAGGSYEQYF. As DNA, the CDR3 is TGTGCCAGCAGTTACTTCGCAGGGGGGTCCTACGAGCAGTACTTC.

V gene TRBV19 combines with J gene TRBJ2-6; D unresolved. The CDR3 covers 15 residues. V shed 3 bases and J shed 1 base, with 7 bases lying between them. Germline V gives CDR1 LNHDA, CDR2 SQIVND (reference sequence). DNA of the CDR3: TGTGCCAGTAGTATGTTGTGGTCTGGGGCCAACGTCCTGACTTTC. It encodes CASSMLWSGANVLTF.

J is TRBJ2-1 and V is TRBV18; D perhaps matches TRBD2 (5 bases). Germline lookup yields CDR1 KGHSH and CDR2 LQKENI. The ends were cut back, 3 bases at V and 9 bases at J, with 15 bases in the middle. The CDR3 is 14 amino acids. CDR3 protein: CASSPGLPPSEQFF. CDR3 nucleotides: TGTGCCAGCTCACCTGGACTCCCCCCAAGTGAGCAGTTCTTC.

V and J are TRBV7-2 and TRBJ2-2; D call uncertain. The germline gives CDR1 SGHTA, CDR2 FQGNSA. Trimming cost V 4 bases and J 4 bases, with 10 bases left between them. The CDR3 sequence is 14 residues long. CDR3 region: CASSSPATTGELFF. The CDR3 DNA sequence: TGTGCCAGCAGCTCTCCCGCGACCACCGGGGAGCTGTTTTTT.

CDR3 in amino acids: CSVWDRDSKNIQYF. For the CDR3, the DNA is TGCAGCGTTTGGGACAGGGATTCCAAAAACATTCAGTACTTC. The V and J genes are TRBV29-1 and TRBJ2-4; 9 bases agree with TRBD1. Trimming at V came to 5 bases and at J to 2 bases, leaving 4 bases not matched to a gene. This CDR3 has 14 residues. Per the germline V gene, CDR1 is SQVTM and CDR2 is ANQGSEA.

V usage is TRBV5-5 and J usage is TRBJ2-7, with D tentatively TRBD1 (7 bases). This CDR3 comprises 16 residues. V lost 0 bases to trimming and J lost 3 bases, with 16 bases between them. Germline V gives CDR1 SGHKS, CDR2 YYEKEE (reference sequence). The CDR3, as DNA: TGTGCCAGCAGCTTGGATCTTCGGCAGGGGGGCTACGAGCAGTACTTC. Its translation is CASSLDLRQGGYEQYF.

The rearrangement joins TRBV4-2 to TRBJ1-2; D unresolved. CDR3 size: 14 residues. Germline V gene data show CDR1 as LGHNA and CDR2 as YNFKEQ. V was cut by 1 base and J by 6 bases, with 12 bases left in between. The DNA for the CDR3 is TGTGCCAGCAGCCAAGGGAGTATGAAGGATGGCTACACCTTC. Translating gives CASSQGSMKDGYTF.

This CDR3 reads CASSQDGGRTGELFF. The CDR3 DNA sequence: TGTGCCAGCAGCCAAGATGGGGGACGGACCGGGGAGCTGTTTTTT. The V gene is TRBV3-1 (or the pseudogene TRBV3-2), the J gene TRBJ2-2; D is tentatively TRBD1 or TRBD2 (5 bases each). Germline V gives CDR1 LGHDT, CDR2 YNNKEL (reference sequence). The V and J ends lost 0 bases and 5 bases respectively, with 10 bases between them. The CDR3 spans 15 residues.

V and J are TRBV4-1 and TRBJ1-1, with D hard to call. Trimming stripped 1 base from V and 3 bases from J, with 18 bases between. Germline V gene data show CDR1 as MGHRA and CDR2 as YSYEKL. This CDR3 is 17 amino acids long. CDR3 sequence (DNA): TGCGCCAGCAGCCAAGGTAGGTTCTCAGCGAGGGACACTGAAGCTTTCTTT. Protein: CASSQGRFSARDTEAFF.

The rearrangement uses TRBV24-1 and TRBJ1-2; 7 positions match TRBD1. CDR1 is KGHDR, CDR2 SFDVKD, per germline. This CDR3 is built from 11 residues. Germline trimming cut 8 bases from V and 8 bases from J; bases unmatched to any gene: 4. The CDR3 DNA is TGTGCCACCAAGGGGGCGGAGGGCTACACCTTC. This sequence encodes CATKGAEGYTF.

This clone appeared a single time. The rearrangement joins TRBV9 to TRBJ1-1; D may be TRBD1 (6 bases). Trimming took 6 bases from V and 5 from J, leaving 17 bases between them. The CDR3 has 14 residues. Germline V CDR1 and CDR2: SGDLS, YYNGEE. The CDR3 DNA sequence: TGTGCCAGCACCCCCCGGGGGGCGCGGACTGAAGCTTTCTTT. It encodes CASTPRGARTEAFF. The entire variable domain, with the rest obtained from reference TRBV9 and TRBJ1-1, is as follows: DSGVTQTPKHLITATGQRVTLRCSPRSGDLSVYWYQQSLDQGLQFLIQYYNGEERAKGNILERFSAQQFPDLHSELNLSSLELGDSALYFCASTPRGARTEAFFGQGTRLTVV.

This clone was counted once. This chain uses TRBV2 with TRBJ1-2; no reliable D call. The germline CDR1 and CDR2 sequences are SNHLY and FYNNEI. The ends were cut back, 4 bases at V and 8 bases at J, with 17 bases in the middle. The CDR3 sequence is 14 residues long. The CDR3 DNA sequence: TGTGCCAGCAGTGCTACCTTAGACACGTTCGGCTACACCTTC. It codes for CASSATLDTFGYTF.

The J gene is TRBJ1-4, the V gene TRBV7-9; 8 bases align to TRBD1. CDR1 SEHNR and CDR2 FQNEAQ come from the germline V gene (reference sequence). The CDR3 spans 16 residues. V shed 4 bases and J 6 bases; nucleotides not matched to a gene: 10. The DNA for the CDR3 is TGTGCCAGCAGCTGGCTCTCAGGGGGCGTTGATGAAAAACTGTTTTTT. Residues: CASSWLSGGVDEKLFF.

This clone appeared a few times. This chain joins TRBV11-2 and TRBJ2-7; D uncertain. The CDR3 is made up of 15 amino acids. V shed 1 base and J shed 1 base, with 11 bases lying between them. Looked up from germline, CDR1 is SGHAT and CDR2 is FQNNGV. CDR3 loop: CASSLVTLASYEQYF. The DNA for the CDR3 is TGTGCCAGCAGCTTAGTGACCCTGGCGTCCTACGAGCAGTACTTC.

This chain links TRBV7-6 with TRBJ2-1, with a possible D match to TRBD2 (6 bases). V shed 4 bases and J shed 1 base, with 23 bases lying between them. The CDR3 extends over 19 amino acids. CDR1 and CDR2 from the germline V gene are SGHVS and FNYEAQ. The CDR3 region is CASSSRPQQGGDSYNEQFF. The CDR3 DNA follows: TGTGCCAGCAGCTCCAGGCCCCAACAAGGAGGGGATTCCTACAATGAGCAGTTCTTC.

This chain's CDR3 is CASSPACQPQHF. In DNA, the CDR3 is TGTGCCAGCAGCCCCGCGTGTCAGCCCCAGCATTTT. The chain joins TRBV7-7 to TRBJ1-5; D gene uncertain. Per the germline V gene, CDR1 is SSHAT and CDR2 is FNYEAQ (reference sequence). The ends were cut back, 5 bases at V and 6 bases at J, with 8 bases in the middle. The CDR3 extends over 12 amino acids.

The chain is built from TRBV10-3 and TRBJ2-7, with 8 bases that match TRBD1. The CDR3 runs to 12 residues. Germline CDR1 ENHRY, CDR2 SYGVKD. V gave up 8 bases and J gave up 6 bases; unmatched junction bases: 6. The CDR3 sequence: CAIGTGSAEQYF. Written as DNA, the CDR3 is TGTGCCATCGGGACAGGATCGGCCGAGCAGTACTTC.

J is TRBJ1-3 and V is TRBV28; D possibly corresponds to TRBD1 (6 bases). Between the trimmed V and J ends, which lost 5 bases and 10 bases, there was a span of 24 bases. The CDR3 is 16 residues long. The germline V gene has CDR1 MDHEN and CDR2 SYDVKM. The CDR3, as DNA: TGTGCCAGCAGTACAAACAGGGAAACTACACTCGAGACCATATATTTT. It translates to CASSTNRETTLETIYF. Based on the CDR3 plus reference TRBV28 and TRBJ1-3, the full variable domain is DVKVTQSSRYLVKRTGEKVFLECVQDMDHENMFWYRQDPGLGLRLIYFSYDVKMKEKGDIPEGYSVSREKKERFSLILESASTNQTSMYLCASSTNRETTLETIYFGEGSWLTVV.

The J gene is TRBJ1-1, the V gene TRBV6-2 or TRBV6-3; TRBD1 matches at 10 bases. Germline values: CDR1 MNHEY, CDR2 SVGEGT. J was trimmed by 10 bases and V by 2 bases; bases with no gene match: 16. This CDR3 spans 17 amino acids. CDR3 bases: TGTGCCAGCAGTTACGTTTCGGGACAGGGGCGACCCGGGCTAGCTTTCTTT. Encoded protein: CASSYVSGQGRPGLAFF.

This clone was detected a few times. This sequence joins TRBV4-1 and TRBJ2-4; D ambiguous. Trimming cost V 9 bases and J 8 bases, with 20 bases left between them. The CDR3 consists of 14 residues. Germline loops: CDR1 MGHRA, CDR2 YSYEKL. The CDR3 loop reads CARTEGIVKYIQYF. The CDR3 DNA follows: TGCGCCAGGACCGAAGGTATAGTCAAGTACATTCAGTACTTC.

The gene calls are TRBV29-1 and TRBJ2-3; no reliable D call. CDR3 length equals 11 residues. Per the germline V gene, CDR1 is SQVTM and CDR2 is ANQGSEA. The V end was cut by 6 bases, the J end by 3 bases, with 7 bases between. The DNA of the CDR3 is TGCAGCGTACAAAATACAGATACGCAGTATTTT. Protein product: CSVQNTDTQYF.

The chain recombines TRBV6-5 with TRBJ1-2, with 9 bases fitting TRBD1. CDR1 and CDR2 from the germline V gene are MNHEY and SVGAGI. V was pared by 5 bases and J by 4 bases, with 5 bases of the junction left unmatched. CDR3 length: 14 amino acids. The DNA for the CDR3 is TGTGCCAGCAGTACCGGGACAGGGATCTATGGCTACACCTTC. It encodes CASSTGTGIYGYTF.

V gene TRBV28 combines with J gene TRBJ2-5; TRBD2 might be the D (6 bases). Between the trimmed V and J ends, which lost 7 bases and 4 bases, there was a span of 19 bases. Germline assignment: CDR1 MDHEN and CDR2 SYDVKM. The CDR3 has 15 residues. CDR3: CASNLEGHRLETQYF. The CDR3 DNA reads as TGTGCCAGCAACCTGGAGGGGCACAGGTTAGAGACCCAGTACTTC.

The V and J genes are TRBV4-2 and TRBJ2-5, with D uncertain. The CDR3 extends over 16 amino acids. From germline, CDR1 is LGHNA and CDR2 YNFKEQ. Deletions cut 0 bases from V and 7 bases from J, with 18 bases between. The CDR3 is CASSQDGPSPPGTQYF. CDR3 in DNA: TGTGCCAGCAGCCAAGACGGCCCCAGCCCACCGGGGACCCAGTACTTC.

This sequence joins TRBV12-5 and TRBJ2-5; 14 bases align to TRBD2. This CDR3 has 19 residues. After removal of 9 bases from V and 3 bases from J, the junction contained 18 bases not matched to a gene. In germline, CDR1 is LGHNT, CDR2 FRNRAP. The CDR3 loop reads CARGPRLAGGQGGKETQYF. The CDR3 DNA reads TGTGCTAGGGGCCCCAGACTAGCGGGGGGGCAGGGGGGGAAAGAGACCCAGTACTTC.

For the CDR3, the DNA is TGCAGCGTTGCGTACACCGGGGAGCTGTTTTTT. Protein sequence: CSVAYTGELFF. The chain has TRBV29-1 and TRBJ2-2; no reliable D call. The CDR3 spans 11 residues. Germline CDR1 reads SQVTM; CDR2 reads ANQGSEA. V lost 4 bases, J lost 3 bases, and 3 bases lay in between.

The chain combines TRBV6-5 with TRBJ1-1; D not resolved. CDR1 and CDR2 from the germline V gene are MNHEY and SVGAGI. This CDR3 has 13 residues. The V end was cut by 0 bases, the J end by 6 bases, with 8 bases between. The CDR3 DNA is TGTGCCAGCAGTTACTCGGCCGCAGCTGAAGCTTTCTTT. Translated: CASSYSAAAEAFF.

V gene TRBV5-1 combines with J gene TRBJ1-2; D is uncertain. CDR1 is SGHRS, CDR2 YFSETQ, per germline. The CDR3 is 15 amino acids. The germline V and J ends were trimmed by 2 bases and 13 bases, with 24 bases remaining between them. The CDR3 nucleotides read TGCGCCAGCAGCTTTGCCCCCCCCCGGCACGATGCTCCCACCTTC. It codes for CASSFAPPRHDAPTF.

The J gene is TRBJ2-1, the V gene TRBV24-1; maybe TRBD1 (5 bases). Germline V gives CDR1 KGHDR, CDR2 SFDVKD. V was shortened by 5 bases and J by 2 bases, with 12 bases between the two germline ends. CDR3 length: 15 amino acids. The CDR3 here is CATSVPGLAYNEQFF. The CDR3 nucleotides read TGTGCCACCAGTGTTCCAGGGTTGGCCTACAATGAGCAGTTCTTC.